Presented here are 6 T cell receptor beta chains from one specimen sequenced in a study of T cell repertoires in cytomegalovirus infection. In TCRdb, the reads were re-called with MiXCR into one record per CDR3 protein. Of under 850,000 distinct CDR3 sequences listed, approximately 40% are singletons. The sample taken for sequencing was PBMCs. These receptors were collected from a human donor in good health (CMV status not recorded). Some clones in this sample may be carry-over from other donors' samples.

This clonotype was seen a handful of times. V is TRBV6-5 and J is TRBJ2-7, with D perhaps given as TRBD1 or TRBD2 (5 bases each). V gave up 2 bases and J gave up 3 bases, with 17 bases separating them. The CDR3 has 16 residues. Germline loops: CDR1 MNHEY, CDR2 SVGAGI. CDR3 bases: TGTGCCAGCAGTTACACCACCGGGACGGGTTACTACGAGCAGTACTTC. Translating it yields CASSYTTGTGYYEQYF.

Details on this clonotype: A much larger clone differs from this one at a single base, so this may be a read error. The V and J genes are TRBV7-2 and TRBJ2-6; TRBD1 might be the D (5 bases). The length of the CDR3 is 14 residues. CDR1 is SGHTA, CDR2 FQGNSA, per germline. The CDR3 is CASSLKSGANGLTF. The DNA for the CDR3 is TGTGCCAGCAGCTTAAAGTCTGGGGCCAACGGCCTGACTTTC.

The chain recombines TRBV11-2 with TRBJ1-6; TRBD1 matches at 7 bases. Per the germline V gene, CDR1 is SGHAT and CDR2 is FQNNGV. The V and J ends lost 1 base and 4 bases, in that order; junction bases with no gene match: 4. The CDR3 has 16 residues. CDR3 loop: CASSLALGQYNSPLHF. The CDR3 region has the DNA TGTGCCAGCAGCTTAGCTTTGGGACAGTATAATTCACCCCTCCACTTT.

This clonotype appeared a few times. The rearrangement joins TRBV5-1 to TRBJ1-1; D remains ambiguous. Trimming pared 0 bases from V and 1 base from J, leaving 16 bases between. CDR1 SGHRS and CDR2 YFSETQ come from the germline V gene. This CDR3 comprises 17 residues. The DNA for the CDR3 is TGCGCCAGCAGCTTGGGCCTTGAGGTTCGGGCGAACACTGAAGCTTTCTTT. It encodes CASSLGLEVRANTEAFF.

The chain carries TRBV28 and TRBJ2-7, with TRBD1 as a possible D gene (6 bases). Germline V gene data show CDR1 as MDHEN and CDR2 as SYDVKM. The V end lost 6 bases, the J end lost 1 base, and 16 bases lay between the germline ends. The CDR3 is 15 amino acids. The CDR3 here is CASSPLQGWSYEQYF. In DNA form, the CDR3 reads TGTGCCAGCAGCCCGCTTCAGGGGTGGTCCTACGAGCAGTACTTC.

The chain is built from TRBV20-1 and TRBJ2-7; 7 bases line up with TRBD2. The CDR3 is 16 amino acids. The V segment lost 2 bases and the J segment 0 bases; nucleotides outside the gene matches: 10. Germline-derived CDR1 and CDR2 are DFQATT and SNEGSKA (reference sequence). The CDR3 here is CSARRPGLPLSYEQYF. The DNA of the CDR3 is TGCAGTGCTAGACGTCCGGGACTACCACTCTCCTACGAGCAGTACTTC.